The 32 T cell receptor beta chains below were found in one sample sequenced in a study of beta chain features in type 1 diabetes. Findings and limits, study-wide: Within each of all four CD4+ subsets, Type 1 diabetes patients had TCRB CDR3s that were moderately but significantly shorter.

Every isolated RNA sample was fully reverse transcribed, so sequencing captured expressed TCRB transcripts. Clones were read by immunoSEQ multiplex PCR, and TCRdb kept only the in-frame ones, dropping some. The sample consists of tens of thousands of clones, under 60% of them appearing once. These receptors have no identified antigens. Sequenced: Tregs from blood. These receptors were collected from a woman aged 40 to 55 with type 1 diabetes.

The genes are TRBV7-8 and TRBJ2-3, with D possibly being TRBD1 (6 bases). Germline CDR1 and CDR2: SGHVS and FQNEAQ. The CDR3 spans 15 residues. Trimming shortened V by 2 bases and J by 6 bases, and 15 bases separated the two germline ends. CDR3: CASSLRDTTRDTQYF. The CDR3, as DNA: TGTGCCAGCAGCTTACGGGACACAACTCGGGATACGCAGTATTTT.

V and J are TRBV5-1 and TRBJ1-3, with D possibly TRBD1 on 5 matching bases. The CDR3 is 15 amino acids. CDR1 is SGHRS and CDR2 is YFSETQ in the germline V gene. V lost 0 bases and J 2 bases, leaving 9 bases between the germline ends. CDR3 region: CASSLEGDPGNTIYF. CDR3 nucleotide sequence: TGCGCCAGCAGCTTGGAAGGGGATCCTGGAAACACCATATATTTT.

The chain is built from TRBV10-3 and TRBJ2-2; 13 bases agree with TRBD2. The CDR3 is 17 residues long. Trimming took 6 bases from V and 0 from J; bases not matched to a gene: 4. From germline, CDR1 is ENHRY and CDR2 SYGVKD. The CDR3: CAIRTSGGGSNTGELFF. The CDR3 bases are TGTGCCATCAGAACTAGCGGGGGGGGATCGAACACCGGGGAGCTGTTTTTT.

This clone was counted only a few times. The chain employs TRBV5-1 and TRBJ1-1; D perhaps matches TRBD1 (6 bases). This CDR3 is built from 14 residues. Germline V gene lookup returns CDR1 SGHRS and CDR2 YFSETQ. The V and J ends lost 4 bases and 1 base respectively, with 11 bases between them. The CDR3 spells CASSPGQKNTEAFF. Written as DNA, the CDR3 is TGCGCCAGCAGCCCCGGACAGAAGAACACTGAAGCTTTCTTT.

This clone has just a few counts. The sample contains more than one DNA sequence encoding this CDR3. The CDR3 is CASSLAGTYEQYF. CDR3 nucleotides: TGTGCCAGCAGTTTAGCGGGGACCTACGAGCAGTACTTC. The V call is TRBV28, the J call TRBJ2-7, with D maybe TRBD2 (6 bases). From germline, CDR1 is MDHEN and CDR2 SYDVKM. CDR3 length: 13 amino acids. V was cut by 2 bases and J by 2 bases, with 7 bases left in between. The entire variable domain, with the rest obtained from reference TRBV28 and TRBJ2-7, is as follows: DVKVTQSSRYLVKRTGEKVFLECVQDMDHENMFWYRQDPGLGLRLIYFSYDVKMKEKGDIPEGYSVSREKKERFSLILESASTNQTSMYLCASSLAGTYEQYFGPGTRLTVT.

This clone was counted between two and nine times. Sequence at one end of the junction differs from germline and may be a read error. The V and J genes are TRBV7-2 and TRBJ1-2; D is unclear. CDR1 and CDR2 from the germline V gene are SGHTA and FQGNSA. This CDR3 spans 14 amino acids. In DNA, the CDR3 is TGCGCCAGCAGCCAAGATTTAGGGAGCTATGGCTACACCTTC. It is translated as CASSQDLGSYGYTF.

The chain couples TRBV5-1 to TRBJ1-1, with D hard to call. Germline V CDR1 and CDR2: SGHRS, YFSETQ. The ends were cut back, 3 bases at V and 4 bases at J, with 7 bases in the middle. The CDR3 has 12 amino acids. The CDR3 is CASSWGGTEAFF. CDR3 nucleotide sequence: TGCGCCAGCAGCTGGGGAGGCACTGAAGCTTTCTTT. Based on the CDR3 plus reference TRBV5-1 and TRBJ1-1, the full variable domain is KAGVTQTPRYLIKTRGQQVTLSCSPISGHRSVSWYQQTPGQGLQFLFEYFSETQRNKGNFPGRFSGRQFSNSRSEMNVSTLELGDSALYLCASSWGGTEAFFGQGTRLTVV.

The chain links TRBV7-9 to TRBJ2-2, with a possible D match to TRBD1 (5 bases). The CDR3 spans 16 residues. Trimming left V 6 bases short and J 2 bases short, with 16 bases between. The germline CDR1 and CDR2 sequences are SEHNR and FQNEAQ (reference sequence). The CDR3 sequence: CASSFSVTANTGELFF. The CDR3 region has the DNA TGTGCCAGCAGTTTTTCCGTGACAGCCAACACCGGGGAGCTGTTTTTT.

The V and J genes are TRBV18 and TRBJ1-1; TRBD1 might be the D (5 bases). The germline V gene has CDR1 KGHSH and CDR2 LQKENI. The CDR3 is 13 residues long. With 1 base removed from V and 7 bases from J, the gap between germline ends came to 10 bases. The CDR3 coding sequence is TGTGCCAGCTCACCACTCGCAGACAGTGAAGCTTTCTTT. This gives the protein CASSPLADSEAFF.

The rearrangement joins TRBV9 to TRBJ2-1; D remains ambiguous. The CDR3 spans 12 residues. The germline CDR1 and CDR2 sequences are SGDLS and YYNGEE. Trimming left V 4 bases short and J 6 bases short, with 8 bases between. CDR3 protein: CASSLLGNEQFF. For the CDR3, the DNA is TGTGCCAGCAGCCTGCTAGGCAATGAGCAGTTCTTC.

The J gene is TRBJ2-1, the V gene TRBV6-5; D is possibly TRBD1 (6 bases). V lost 8 bases and J 3 bases, leaving 14 bases between the germline ends. Germline-derived CDR1 and CDR2 are MNHEY and SVGAGI. CDR3 length: 14 amino acids. The CDR3 DNA reads TGTGCCAGCGGGGACCGGGACATCTACAATGAGCAGTTCTTC. Translated: CASGDRDIYNEQFF.

V usage is TRBV27 and J usage is TRBJ2-1; tentatively, D is TRBD2 (5 bases). The CDR3 contains 14 residues. V dropped 2 bases and J dropped 3 bases, with 8 bases sitting between them. CDR1 and CDR2 (germline): MNHEY, SMNVEV (reference sequence). The CDR3 bases are TGTGCCAGCAGTTTAGACGGGGTCTACAATGAGCAGTTCTTC. Amino acid sequence: CASSLDGVYNEQFF.

The sample holds one count of this clone. The chain links TRBV5-8 to TRBJ2-3; D is perhaps TRBD1 (6 bases). Germline V gene data show CDR1 as SGHTS and CDR2 as YDEGEE. The CDR3 runs 16 residues. Trimming took off 0 bases at V and 3 bases at J, with 14 bases between the two ends. CDR3 loop: CASSLGYRARTDTQYF. The CDR3 DNA is TGTGCCAGCAGCTTGGGCTACAGGGCGCGGACAGATACGCAGTATTTT.

The rearrangement links TRBV18 to TRBJ2-5; 8 nucleotides align to TRBD2. Per the germline V gene, CDR1 is KGHSH and CDR2 is LQKENI. CDR3 length: 14 amino acids. V shed 3 bases, J shed 13 bases, and the junction held 13 bases outside the gene matches. The CDR3 DNA reads as TGTGCCAGCTCACCGGGGCGACTAGCGACAAGGGGGTACTTC. It specifies CASSPGRLATRGYF.

The table lists this clone with a few counts. Here the CDR3 DNA reads TGTGCCAGCAGTCTTAGAGGGGGCTACAATGAGCAGTTCTTC. It is translated as CASSLRGGYNEQFF. V and J are TRBV7-9 and TRBJ2-1; possibly TRBD1 for D (6 bases). With 6 bases removed from V and 3 bases from J, the gap between germline ends came to 12 bases. Per the germline V gene, CDR1 is SEHNR and CDR2 is FQNEAQ (reference sequence). The CDR3 runs 14 residues.

The J gene is TRBJ1-6, the V gene TRBV11-2; D remains ambiguous. Trimming stripped 3 bases from V and 9 bases from J, with 9 bases between. This CDR3 has 13 residues. Germline CDR1 reads SGHAT; CDR2 reads FQNNGV. The CDR3 spells CASSFSRGSPLHF. As DNA, the CDR3 is TGTGCCAGCAGCTTTTCCAGAGGTTCACCCCTCCACTTT.

This clone was seen more than once but under ten times. This chain joins TRBV5-1 and TRBJ2-1; maybe TRBD1 (8 bases). The germline gives CDR1 SGHRS, CDR2 YFSETQ. The length of the CDR3 is 16 residues. V was clipped by 3 bases and J by 4 bases, with 17 bases between them. The CDR3 loop reads CASSSGQGGVYNEQFF. The CDR3 bases are TGCGCCAGCAGCTCCGGACAGGGAGGGGTATACAATGAGCAGTTCTTC.

This clone was counted only a few times. This chain uses TRBV18 with TRBJ2-7; D is possibly TRBD2 (6 bases). The CDR3 spans 12 residues. V shed 2 bases and J shed 5 bases, with 7 bases lying between them. CDR1 is KGHSH, CDR2 LQKENI, per germline. CDR3 DNA: TGTGCCAGCTCACCAACGGGGGACGAGCAGTACTTC. Translated, it gives CASSPTGDEQYF.

The chain uses TRBV29-1 and TRBJ2-5; 10 bases fit TRBD1. CDR1 is SQVTM and CDR2 is ANQGSEA in the germline V gene. There are 17 residues in the CDR3. Losses at the gene ends were 6 bases for V and 5 bases for J; bases not matched to a gene: 18. The CDR3 reads CSVWPTSGQGDGETQYF. The CDR3 nucleotides are TGCAGCGTGTGGCCAACGTCAGGACAGGGGGACGGTGAGACCCAGTACTTC.

V and J are TRBV28 and TRBJ1-2, with D hard to call. Germline loops: CDR1 MDHEN, CDR2 SYDVKM. V was pared by 8 bases and J by 0 bases, with 10 bases between. This CDR3 comprises 13 residues. CDR3 bases: TGTGCCAGCCTTTACAGTCCTAACTATGGCTACACCTTC. This gives the protein CASLYSPNYGYTF.

This chain links TRBV7-9 with TRBJ2-5, with 8 bases aligning to TRBD1. Losses at the gene ends were 6 bases for V and 2 bases for J; bases not matched to a gene: 2. CDR1 and CDR2 (germline): SEHNR, FQNEAQ (reference sequence). The CDR3 has 13 residues. CDR3 in amino acids: CASSQGAQETQYF. Written as DNA, the CDR3 is TGTGCCAGCAGTCAGGGGGCGCAAGAGACCCAGTACTTC.

This clone appeared a few times. This rearrangement joins TRBV28 to TRBJ1-2; possibly TRBD1 for D (6 bases). The germline V gene encodes CDR1 MDHEN and CDR2 SYDVKM. The CDR3 sequence is 17 residues long. Trimming removed 6 bases from V and 6 bases from J, with 26 bases in between. In nucleotides, the CDR3 is TGTGCCAGCAGACTTTGGAGTACCGGCAGGGGAGACAATGGCTACACCTTC. It specifies CASRLWSTGRGDNGYTF.

DNA for the CDR3: TGTGCCAGCAGCTTAAAGCGATCCTTAAATGGCAATGAGCAGTTCTTC. This gives the protein CASSLKRSLNGNEQFF. The J gene is TRBJ2-1, the V gene TRBV7-2; D is undetermined. The germline V gene encodes CDR1 SGHTA and CDR2 FQGNSA. The CDR3 spans 16 residues. Trimming took 2 bases from V and 6 from J, leaving 17 bases between them.

This clone has just a few counts. CDR3 sequence (DNA): TGTGCCAGCAGCTTAGCCACAGGTTTCAATCAGCCCCAGCATTTT. Translating it yields CASSLATGFNQPQHF. This sequence joins TRBV7-9 and TRBJ1-5; tentative D call: TRBD1 (5 bases). Germline CDR1 SEHNR, CDR2 FQNEAQ (reference sequence). The CDR3 is 15 amino acids. Trimming left V 0 bases short and J 3 bases short, with 9 bases between.

Regarding this clone: The sample has other DNA sequences that encode this CDR3 too. The chain couples TRBV9 to TRBJ2-3; D possibly corresponds to TRBD2 (6 bases). This CDR3 is built from 15 residues. From germline, CDR1 is SGDLS and CDR2 YYNGEE. Deletions cut 0 bases from V and 1 base from J, with 9 bases between. CDR3: CASSVGGGGTDTQYF. CDR3 in DNA: TGTGCCAGCAGCGTAGGCGGAGGGGGCACAGATACGCAGTATTTT.

CDR3 sequence: CASSGTLGLATQANYGYTF. Written as DNA, the CDR3 is TGCGCCAGCAGCGGGACACTCGGTCTAGCCACCCAAGCTAACTATGGCTACACCTTC. The chain uses TRBV4-1 and TRBJ1-2, with D perhaps TRBD1 (6 bases). The V gene's germline CDR1 is MGHRA and CDR2 YSYEKL. Trimming shortened V by 5 bases and J by 0 bases, and 25 bases separated the two germline ends. CDR3 length: 19 amino acids.

The chain has TRBV2 and TRBJ1-1, with TRBD1 matching 8 bases. J was trimmed by 3 bases and V by 7 bases; bases with no gene match: 4. Germline CDR1 is SNHLY and CDR2 is FYNNEI. CDR3 size: 13 residues. In nucleotides, the CDR3 is TGTGCCAGCACCCGACAGGGGTACACTGAAGCTTTCTTT. Translating it yields CASTRQGYTEAFF.

The V gene is TRBV5-1, the J gene TRBJ1-2, with 9 bases lining up with TRBD1. This CDR3 is 14 amino acids long. Unmatched junction bases numbered 4, after V lost 4 bases and J lost 3 bases. Germline values: CDR1 SGHRS, CDR2 YFSETQ. The CDR3 is CASSGQGNHYGYTF. DNA for the CDR3: TGCGCCAGCAGCGGACAGGGGAACCACTATGGCTACACCTTC.

V usage is TRBV6-5 and J usage is TRBJ1-1, with 9 bases that match TRBD1. Looked up from germline, CDR1 is MNHEY and CDR2 is SVGAGI. The junction had 7 bases not matched to a gene; V was cut back by 4 bases and J by 4 bases. The CDR3 has 15 amino acids. In DNA, the CDR3 is TGTGCCAGCAGTTCGCCGGGACAGGGCCCCACTGAAGCTTTCTTT. It codes for CASSSPGQGPTEAFF.

A few counts support this clone. V usage is TRBV19 and J usage is TRBJ2-1; 8 nucleotides match TRBD1. V was clipped by 6 bases and J by 7 bases; unmatched bases: 11. The V gene's germline CDR1 is LNHDA and CDR2 SQIVND (reference sequence). CDR3 length: 15 residues. The CDR3 DNA reads TGTGCCAGTAGGGAGGACAGGGCAATCGGTAATGAGCAGTTCTTC. Its translation is CASREDRAIGNEQFF.

V and J are TRBV6-9 and TRBJ2-2; D perhaps matches TRBD1 (5 bases). Trimming left V 4 bases short and J 3 bases short, with 9 bases between. The CDR3 loop spans 14 amino acids. The germline gives CDR1 MNHGY, CDR2 SVAAGI. CDR3 loop: CASSSQGDTGELFF. CDR3 in DNA: TGTGCCAGCAGTTCCCAGGGCGACACCGGGGAGCTGTTTTTT.

This clone was counted only a few times. The chain employs TRBV7-2 and TRBJ2-7; no clear D gene. The CDR3 totals 15 residues. Trimming shortened V by 2 bases and J by 4 bases, and 15 bases separated the two germline ends. Germline V gene lookup returns CDR1 SGHTA and CDR2 FQGNSA. CDR3 coding DNA: TGTGCCAGCAGCTTAAAGGTCGGAGCGACTTACGAGCAGTACTTC. It encodes CASSLKVGATYEQYF.